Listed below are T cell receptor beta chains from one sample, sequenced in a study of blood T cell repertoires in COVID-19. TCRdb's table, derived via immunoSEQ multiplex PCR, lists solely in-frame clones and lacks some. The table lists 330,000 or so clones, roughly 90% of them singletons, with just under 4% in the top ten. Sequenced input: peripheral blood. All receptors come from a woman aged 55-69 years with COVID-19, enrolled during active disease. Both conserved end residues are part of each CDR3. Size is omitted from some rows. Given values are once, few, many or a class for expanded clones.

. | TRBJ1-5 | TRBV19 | CASSNHREQPQHF
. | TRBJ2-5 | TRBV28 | CASRPTGKGETQYF
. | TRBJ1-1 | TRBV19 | CASTQDRGTEAFF
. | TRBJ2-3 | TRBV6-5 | CASSSARGTQYF
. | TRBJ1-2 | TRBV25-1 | CASSETFAGYGYTF
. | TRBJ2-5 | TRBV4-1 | CASRPRTGGVWETQYF
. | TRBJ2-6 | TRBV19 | CASSPPGSGANVLTF
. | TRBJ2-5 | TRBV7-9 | CASSLLTDSETQYF
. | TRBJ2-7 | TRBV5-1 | CASSWFPRTKPYEQYF
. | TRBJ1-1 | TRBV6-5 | CASTDTMNTEAFF
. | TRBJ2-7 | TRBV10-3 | CAISGGTSGGRFSYEQYF
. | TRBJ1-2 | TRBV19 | CASSPNQARHGYTF
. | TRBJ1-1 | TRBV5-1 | CASSPDRGRTEAFF
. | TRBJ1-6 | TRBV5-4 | CASSLGQGIDSPLHF
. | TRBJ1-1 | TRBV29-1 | CSVAGTGGTEAFF
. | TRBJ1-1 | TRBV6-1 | CASSGSNRPMNTEAFF
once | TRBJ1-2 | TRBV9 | CASSVVRGAGYTF
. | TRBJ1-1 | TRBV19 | CASMGSMNTEAFF
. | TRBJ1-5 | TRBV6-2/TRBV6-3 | CASSYYRDRAMYQPQHF
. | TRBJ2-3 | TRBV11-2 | CASSPRLAGEADTQYF
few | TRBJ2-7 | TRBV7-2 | CASSLGPSSGEQYF
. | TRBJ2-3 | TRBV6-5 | CASSYRRIHTDTQYF
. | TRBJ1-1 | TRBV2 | CASARQGAGTEAFF
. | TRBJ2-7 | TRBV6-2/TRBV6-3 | CASSYPPRGTQYF
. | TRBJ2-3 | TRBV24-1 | CATSDNVPGRGDTQYF
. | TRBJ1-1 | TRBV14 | CASNIQMNTEAFF
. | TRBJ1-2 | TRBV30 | CAWGRANYGYTF
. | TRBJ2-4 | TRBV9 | CASILTGQGGNIQYF
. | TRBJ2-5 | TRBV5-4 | CASSLGLAGGRETQYF
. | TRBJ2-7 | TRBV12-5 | CASGLVQGVYEQYF
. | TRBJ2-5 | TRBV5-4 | CASSLTSGRQETQYF
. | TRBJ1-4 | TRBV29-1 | CSVSRGTSATNEKLFF
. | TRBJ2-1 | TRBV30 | CAWTLAYEQFF
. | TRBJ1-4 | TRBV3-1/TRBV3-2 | CASSPDRGAENNEKLFF
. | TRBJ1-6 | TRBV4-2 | CASSQLSGTGHSPLHF
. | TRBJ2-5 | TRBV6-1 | CASTSSGIGQETQYF
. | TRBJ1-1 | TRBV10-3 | CAISAGQSAEAFF
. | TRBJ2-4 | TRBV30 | CAWSKGLAANIQYF
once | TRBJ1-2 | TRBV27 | CASSLDFKTGGAGVYGYTF
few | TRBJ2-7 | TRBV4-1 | CASSQGSGTGYEQYF
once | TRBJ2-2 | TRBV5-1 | CASSTIYRGRGGELFF
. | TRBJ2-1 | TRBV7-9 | CASSFGTSLVDEQFF
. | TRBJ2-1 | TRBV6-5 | CASRRTGHNEQFF
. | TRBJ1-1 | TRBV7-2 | CASSLGQLVMNTEAFF